What follows are 5 T cell receptor beta chains derived from one specimen sequenced in a study of tumor-infiltrating lymphocytes in oesophageal squamous cell carcinoma. TCRdb reprocessed the PCR reads with MiXCR, giving one entry per CDR3 protein. Among 20,000 or so distinct CDR3 sequences listed, 35% to 45% were seen once. The sample taken for sequencing was normal esophageal tissue next to the tumor. The receptors stem from a female donor with esophageal squamous cell carcinoma.

The chain carries TRBV7-6 and TRBJ1-6, with 7 bases matching TRBD1. V lost 0 bases, J lost 5 bases, and 1 base stayed unmatched. This CDR3 region has 15 residues. From germline, CDR1 is SGHVS and CDR2 FNYEAQ. The CDR3 region is CASSLAGTDNSPLHF. CDR3 bases: TGTGCCAGCAGCTTAGCCGGGACAGATAATTCACCCCTCCACTTT.

This clonotype has just a few counts. The chain links TRBV5-1 to TRBJ1-1; D is ambiguous. CDR1 is SGHRS, CDR2 YFSETQ, per germline. The CDR3 length is 14 residues. With 6 bases removed from V and 1 base from J, the gap between germline ends came to 13 bases. The CDR3 reads CASTPGWGNTEAFF. The CDR3 coding sequence is TGCGCCAGCACCCCAGGATGGGGGAACACTGAAGCTTTCTTT.

This clonotype was seen just once. A read error is likely, as this CDR3 ends without the conserved phenylalanine or tryptophan. No DNA is shown, since the ends of the CDR3 on it are uncertain; the CDR3 is the one TCRdb lists. The V and J genes are TRBV7-6 and TRBJ2-3; whether TRBD1, the table's D call, matches the DNA was not checked. Germline loops: CDR1 SGHVS, CDR2 FNYEAQ. The CDR3 is 15 amino acids long, termini counted. The chain's CDR3 is CASSTGGPYGYTFGP.

As regards this clonotype: The limits of the CDR3 on the DNA are not certain, so only TCRdb's listed CDR3 is given. V is TRBV7-3 and J is TRBJ2-6; the tabulated D call, TRBD1, remains unverified against the DNA. Germline lookup yields CDR1 SGHTA and CDR2 FQGTGA. 15 amino acids form the CDR3, both terminal residues included. The CDR3 spells CASSLRGLLRAVLRF.

In this sample, this clonotype is large. V and J are TRBV7-8 and TRBJ2-1, with 12 nucleotides matching TRBD2. This CDR3 contains 16 residues. The J segment lost 8 bases and the V segment lost 5 bases, leaving 10 bases of the junction unmatched. Germline CDR1 reads SGHVS; CDR2 reads FQNEAQ. In DNA, the CDR3 is TGTGCCAGCAGCCCCAAGACTAGCGGGAGCTTCCATGAGCAGTTCTTC. Its translation: CASSPKTSGSFHEQFF.